This T cell receptor (beta chain) was obtained from a study of blood T cell repertoires in COVID-19. Libraries were prepared by immunoSEQ multiplex PCR; TCRdb keeps only in-frame clonotypes and omits some of them. The sample has under 450,000 clones, about four fifths seen once. Germline V gives CDR1 SGHNT, CDR2 YENEEA. The trim removed 5 bases at V and 2 bases at J, leaving 6 bases unmatched. The CDR3 is 16 residues long. The receptor was derived from a woman aged 50 to 65 who had recovered from COVID-19. Sample: PBMCs or T cells enriched from blood (not recorded which). V usage is TRBV11-3 and J usage is TRBJ2-3; 11 bases are a match to TRBD2. Written as DNA, the CDR3 is TGTGCCAGCAGCCCCCGACTAGCGGGGTACACAGATACGCAGTATTTT. Its translation is CASSPRLAGYTDTQYF.